This record covers a single T cell receptor beta chain. Its antigen is still unknown. These data belong to a study of tumor and adjacent non-tumor tissue in lung cancer. No cell sorting was done before RNA was extracted from the tissue. Study-wide results and limits: Compared with tumor, normal lung showed significantly lower TCR diversity. Shorter survival was associated with higher TCR diversity in tumors.

The CDR3 spans 15 residues. Germline CDR1 is MNHNY and CDR2 is SVGAGI (reference sequence). The trim removed 10 bases at V and 2 bases at J, leaving 9 bases unmatched. A modified ARM-PCR protocol with three rounds of nested PCR amplified TCRbeta. TCRdb reanalysed the multiplex PCR reads using MiXCR and keeps one entry per CDR3 protein. Here the sample spans 220,000 or so distinct CDR3 sequences, 60% to 75% being singletons. The source material was lung tumor tissue. The chain carries TRBV6-6 and TRBJ2-1, with 9 bases lining up with TRBD2. This clonotype was sampled from a man aged 55 to 69 with non-small cell lung cancer. CDR3: CANSWGGGAYNEQFF. Here the CDR3 DNA reads TGTGCCAATAGTTGGGGCGGGGGGGCCTACAATGAGCAGTTCTTC.